The 9 T cell receptor beta chains below were found in one sample sequenced in a study of blood T cells in healthy people across ages. Combining a sample-barcoded 5' primer with a J-beta primer mix, a second PCR ran for roughly 7 to 11 cycles. Via MiXCR, TCRdb re-called the 5' RACE reads, giving one row per CDR3 protein. In the table there are some 1.4 million distinct CDR3 sequences, around 42% of which are singletons. Sequencing was carried out using blood. These receptors were collected from a woman younger than 35 in good health.

V is TRBV13 and J is TRBJ2-1; the D gene is possibly TRBD1 (5 bases). The CDR3 totals 14 residues. Germline V gives CDR1 PRHDT, CDR2 FYEKMQ (reference sequence). V gave up 0 bases and J gave up 13 bases, with 16 bases separating them. CDR3 in amino acids: CASSLGDNQETQFF. In nucleotides, the CDR3 is TGTGCCAGCAGCTTAGGGGACAACCAGGAGACCCAGTTCTTC.

The chain employs TRBV4-1 and TRBJ2-7; 12 bases align to TRBD2. Germline-derived CDR1 and CDR2 are MGHRA and YSYEKL. The CDR3 sequence is 16 residues long. Trimming removed 8 bases from V and 0 bases from J; junction bases left unmatched: 8. CDR3 in DNA: TGCGCCAGCGGCCGACTAGCGGGGGCCCCCTCCTACGAGCAGTACTTC. Protein: CASGRLAGAPSYEQYF.

Only a few counts were recorded for this clonotype. The gene calls are TRBV20-1 and TRBJ2-1; 12 positions match TRBD2. Germline V gives CDR1 DFQATT, CDR2 SNEGSKA (reference sequence). J was trimmed by 8 bases and V by 2 bases; bases with no gene match: 10. This CDR3 is built from 16 residues. For the CDR3, the DNA is TGCAGTGCTAGACCCACGACTAGCGGGAGCATCTATGAGCAGTTCTTC. It codes for CSARPTTSGSIYEQFF.

This clonotype was counted only a few times. V gene TRBV7-9 combines with J gene TRBJ2-5; D remains ambiguous. With 5 bases removed from V and 1 base from J, the gap between germline ends came to 11 bases. The germline CDR1 and CDR2 sequences are SEHNR and FQNEAQ (reference sequence). The CDR3 loop spans 14 amino acids. CDR3 nucleotide sequence: TGTGCCAGCAGCGAGACCCAGATCCAAGAGACCCAGTACTTC. Its translation is CASSETQIQETQYF.

This chain's CDR3 is CSAPRQSQETQYF. CDR3 bases: TGCAGTGCCCCCAGACAGTCCCAAGAGACCCAGTACTTC. V and J are TRBV20-1 and TRBJ2-5; D is perhaps TRBD1 (5 bases). The V end was cut by 6 bases, the J end by 1 base, with 12 bases between. The germline V gene encodes CDR1 DFQATT and CDR2 SNEGSKA (reference sequence). The CDR3 is made up of 13 amino acids.

This clonotype appeared a few times. The V call is TRBV7-9, the J call TRBJ2-1, with a possible D match to TRBD1 (5 bases). V was clipped by 5 bases and J by 6 bases, with 20 bases between them. This CDR3 is 16 amino acids long. The germline gives CDR1 SEHNR, CDR2 FQNEAQ (reference sequence). CDR3 coding DNA: TGTGCCAGCAGCCCCCCCGCAAATGACAGCCCCAATGAGCAGTTCTTC. Amino acids: CASSPPANDSPNEQFF.

This clonotype has a handful of counts. V is TRBV20-1 and J is TRBJ1-4; D remains ambiguous. The germline CDR1 and CDR2 sequences are DFQATT and SNEGSKA (reference sequence). The V end lost 5 bases, the J end lost 8 bases, and 21 bases lay between the germline ends. The CDR3 spans 15 residues. The CDR3 region has the DNA TGCAGTGCTCCTCCCGCCTCCCCTGAGAAGGAAAAACTGTTTTTT. This codes for CSAPPASPEKEKLFF.

Concerning this clonotype itself: A much larger clone is a single base away; this may be a read error. J is TRBJ1-1 and V is TRBV7-2; 7 bases are a match to TRBD1. The CDR3 sequence is 13 residues long. The germline CDR1 and CDR2 sequences are SGHTA and FQGNSA. The trim removed 5 bases at V and 5 bases at J, leaving 5 bases unmatched. The CDR3 DNA sequence: TGTGCCAGCAGCCAACAGGGGAAAACTGAAGCTTTCTTT. Translated: CASSQQGKTEAFF.

The chain recombines TRBV10-1 with TRBJ1-2; the D is unclear. V gave up 4 bases and J gave up 2 bases, with 8 bases separating them. Germline V gene lookup returns CDR1 WNHNN and CDR2 SYGVQD (reference sequence). This CDR3 has 13 amino acids. CDR3 DNA: TGCGCCAGCAGTGTCGGGGTCAACTATGGCTACACCTTC. This encodes CASSVGVNYGYTF.